The rows below give T cell receptor beta chains drawn from one sample of a study of T cells in Graves' hyperthyroidism and ophthalmopathy. TCRdb called the multiplex PCR reads again in MiXCR, with one record for every CDR3 protein. This sample carries approximately 520,000 distinct CDR3 sequences, around a quarter of them seen once, and the ten largest clones take approximately 10%. The source material was blood. Receptors originate from a woman in her 30s with Graves' ophthalmopathy. Each CDR3 is given with its conserved first and last residue. Fields, in order: V gene, J gene, D gene, clone size, CDR3 DNA, CDR3 protein. D genes are given only for firm matches. Only part of the rows carry a size: once, few, many, or a class if the clone is expanded.

V gene: TRBV12-3/TRBV12-4
J gene: TRBJ1-5
D gene: TRBD1
clone size: NA
CDR3 DNA: TGTGCCAGCAGACAAAACAGGGGGCGCCAGGGTCAGCCCCAGCATTTT
CDR3 protein: CASRQNRGRQGQPQHF

V gene: TRBV6-1
J gene: TRBJ2-7
D gene: NA
clone size: once
CDR3 DNA: TGTGCCACCGCCTCCTCGGGGGAGCAGTACTTC
CDR3 protein: CATASSGEQYF

V gene: TRBV5-1
J gene: TRBJ1-2
D gene: TRBD1
clone size: many
CDR3 DNA: TGCGCCAGCAGCTTGGGGAGTCAGGGGGATGGCTACACCTTC
CDR3 protein: CASSLGSQGDGYTF

V gene: TRBV12-3/TRBV12-4
J gene: TRBJ2-5
D gene: NA
clone size: many
CDR3 DNA: TGTGCCAGCAGTCCTCAGAATTCAGTAGAGACCCAGTACTTC
CDR3 protein: CASSPQNSVETQYF

V gene: TRBV6-1
J gene: TRBJ2-7
D gene: NA
clone size: many
CDR3 DNA: TGTGCCAGCACCGAGGGGGGAAGCTCCTACGAGCAGTACTTC
CDR3 protein: CASTEGGSSYEQYF

V gene: TRBV2
J gene: TRBJ1-1
D gene: TRBD1
clone size: many
CDR3 DNA: TGTGCCAGCACGACTAGGACAGGGGTAACTGAAGCTTTCTTT
CDR3 protein: CASTTRTGVTEAFF

V gene: TRBV4-2
J gene: TRBJ1-3
D gene: NA
clone size: many
CDR3 DNA: TGTGCCAGCAGCCAAGATCGAATTCGCTCTGGAAACACCATATATTTT
CDR3 protein: CASSQDRIRSGNTIYF

V gene: TRBV20-1
J gene: TRBJ1-2
D gene: NA
clone size: few
CDR3 DNA: TGCAGTGCTAGAGACGGACGGGGCTACACCTTC
CDR3 protein: CSARDGRGYTF

V gene: TRBV3-1
J gene: TRBJ1-2
D gene: NA
clone size: few
CDR3 DNA: TGTGCCAGCAGCCAAGTGGGCCTTGATGGCTACACCTTC
CDR3 protein: CASSQVGLDGYTF

V gene: TRBV19
J gene: TRBJ1-1
D gene: TRBD1
clone size: many
CDR3 DNA: TGTGCCAGTAGCAAGACAGGGTTGGAGAACACTGAAGCTTTCTTT
CDR3 protein: CASSKTGLENTEAFF

V gene: TRBV4-1
J gene: TRBJ2-5
D gene: NA
clone size: NA
CDR3 DNA: TGCGCCAGCAGCCAAGTACAGAGGGAGACCCAGTACTTC
CDR3 protein: CASSQVQRETQYF

V gene: TRBV2
J gene: TRBJ1-1
D gene: NA
clone size: many
CDR3 DNA: TGTGCCAGCAGTGAAAGGAGGGGGGAGGCTGAAGCTTTCTTT
CDR3 protein: CASSERRGEAEAFF

V gene: TRBV20-1
J gene: TRBJ1-2
D gene: TRBD1
clone size: many
CDR3 DNA: TGCAGTGCTAGACCCGTGACAGGGCCCCTTAACTATGGCTACACCTTC
CDR3 protein: CSARPVTGPLNYGYTF

V gene: TRBV20-1
J gene: TRBJ1-1
D gene: TRBD1
clone size: few
CDR3 DNA: TGCAGTGCGCGGACAGGGACTGAAGCTTTCTTT
CDR3 protein: CSARTGTEAFF

V gene: TRBV27
J gene: TRBJ2-7
D gene: NA
clone size: many
CDR3 DNA: TGTGCCAGCAGTTACCCCGGGACCACCAGTGAGCAGTACTTC
CDR3 protein: CASSYPGTTSEQYF

V gene: TRBV4-1
J gene: TRBJ2-6
D gene: TRBD1
clone size: many
CDR3 DNA: TGCGCCAGCAGCCACCTCGGACAGGTTAGCTCTGGGGCCAACGTCCTGACTTTC
CDR3 protein: CASSHLGQVSSGANVLTF

V gene: TRBV2
J gene: TRBJ2-5
D gene: TRBD2
clone size: few
CDR3 DNA: TGTGCCAGCAACGAATGGGAGGGCCCCCGCCAAGAGACCCAGTACTTC
CDR3 protein: CASNEWEGPRQETQYF

V gene: TRBV27
J gene: TRBJ1-6
D gene: NA
clone size: NA
CDR3 DNA: TGTGCCAGCAGTTTACGGGCCCCTTATGGGACTCCGCTGAATAATTCACCCCTCCACTTT
CDR3 protein: CASSLRAPYGTPLNNSPLHF

V gene: TRBV2
J gene: TRBJ2-7
D gene: NA
clone size: many
CDR3 DNA: TGTGCCGGTCGACGGACGATCTCCTACGAGCAGTACTTC
CDR3 protein: CAGRRTISYEQYF

V gene: TRBV5-1
J gene: TRBJ1-1
D gene: NA
clone size: many
CDR3 DNA: TGCGCCAGCAGCTTGGGGTCAGGGAGGACTGAAGCTTTCTTT
CDR3 protein: CASSLGSGRTEAFF

V gene: TRBV7-9
J gene: TRBJ1-1
D gene: NA
clone size: many
CDR3 DNA: TGTGCCAGCAGCTTAGAAACAGGGTGGACTGAAGCTTTCTTT
CDR3 protein: CASSLETGWTEAFF

V gene: TRBV27
J gene: TRBJ1-2
D gene: NA
clone size: many
CDR3 DNA: TGTGCCAGCAGTTTCCAATACAGTGACAATGTTGGGGGCTACACCTTC
CDR3 protein: CASSFQYSDNVGGYTF